This T cell receptor (delta chain) was identified in a study of gamma-delta T cells after stem cell transplantation. In its sample, this clone is large (0.1 to 1%). Other DNA sequences from this sample encode an identical CDR3 as well. TCRdb reran clone calling via CATT on the RT-PCR reads. The sample contains under 3,500 delta-chain clones, less than 25% of which appear only once. This CDR3 is 18 amino acids long. Germline V CDR1 and CDR2: GEAIGNYY, EKD. Trimming pared 2 bases from V and 0 bases from J, leaving 21 bases between. This receptor was identified in a human donor. It is not recorded whose cells these are; they may come from a transplant donor. V gene TRDV2 combines with J gene TRDJ1; TRDD2 might be the D (5 bases). The sample consisted of gamma-delta T cells. CDR3 loop: CACDILSTFPTYTDKLIF. CDR3 bases: TGTGCCTGTGACATCCTATCTACGTTTCCGACGTACACCGATAAACTCATCTTT.